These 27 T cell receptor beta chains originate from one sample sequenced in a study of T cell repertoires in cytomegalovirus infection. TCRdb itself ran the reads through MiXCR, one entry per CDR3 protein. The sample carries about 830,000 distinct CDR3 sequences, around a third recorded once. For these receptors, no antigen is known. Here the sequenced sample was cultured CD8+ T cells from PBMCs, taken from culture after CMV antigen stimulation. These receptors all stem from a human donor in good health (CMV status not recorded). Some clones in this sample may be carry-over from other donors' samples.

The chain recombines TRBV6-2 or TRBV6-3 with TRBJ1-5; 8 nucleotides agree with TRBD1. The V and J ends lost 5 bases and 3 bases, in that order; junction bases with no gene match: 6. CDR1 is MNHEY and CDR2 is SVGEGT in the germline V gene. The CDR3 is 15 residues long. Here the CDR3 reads CASSERTGINQPQHF. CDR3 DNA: TGTGCCAGCAGTGAACGGACAGGGATCAATCAGCCCCAGCATTTT.

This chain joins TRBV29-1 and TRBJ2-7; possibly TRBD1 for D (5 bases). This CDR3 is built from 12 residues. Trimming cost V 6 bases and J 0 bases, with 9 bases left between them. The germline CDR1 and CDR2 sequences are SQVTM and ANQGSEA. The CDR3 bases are TGCAGCGTAAAGGGGTCCTCCTACGAGCAGTACTTC. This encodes CSVKGSSYEQYF.

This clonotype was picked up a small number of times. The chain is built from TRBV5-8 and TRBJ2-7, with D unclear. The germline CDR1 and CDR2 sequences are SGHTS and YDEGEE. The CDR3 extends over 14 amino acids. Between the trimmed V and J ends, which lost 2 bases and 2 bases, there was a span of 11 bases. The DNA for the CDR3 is TGTGCCAGCAGCTTCGTCAGGACCCCCTACGAGCAGTACTTC. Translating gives CASSFVRTPYEQYF.

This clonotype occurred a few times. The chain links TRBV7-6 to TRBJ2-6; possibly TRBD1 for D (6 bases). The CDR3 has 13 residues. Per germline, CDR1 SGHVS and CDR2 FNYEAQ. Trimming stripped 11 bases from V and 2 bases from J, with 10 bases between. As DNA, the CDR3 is TGTGCCCTACAGGGCGCTGGGGCCAACGTCCTGACTTTC. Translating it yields CALQGAGANVLTF.

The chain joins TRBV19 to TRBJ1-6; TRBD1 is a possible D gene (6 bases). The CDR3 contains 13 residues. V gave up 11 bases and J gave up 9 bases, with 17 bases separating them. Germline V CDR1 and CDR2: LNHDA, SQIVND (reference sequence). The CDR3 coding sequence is TGTGCCTCAACAGCACAGGGTATTTCACCCCTCCACTTT. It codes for CASTAQGISPLHF.

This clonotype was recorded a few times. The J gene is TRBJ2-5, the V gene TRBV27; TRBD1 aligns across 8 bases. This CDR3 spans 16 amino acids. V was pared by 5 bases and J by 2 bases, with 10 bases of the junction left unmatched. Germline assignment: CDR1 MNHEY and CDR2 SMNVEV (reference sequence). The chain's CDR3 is CASSARQGINQETQYF. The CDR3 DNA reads TGTGCCAGCAGTGCTCGACAGGGGATCAATCAAGAGACCCAGTACTTC.

The CDR3 nucleotides are TGTGCCAGCAGTTTCGGGAGGGGCCCCTACAATGAGCAGTTCTTC. Protein: CASSFGRGPYNEQFF. The rearrangement uses TRBV12-3 or TRBV12-4 and TRBJ2-1; 8 positions agree with TRBD2. The V and J ends lost 3 bases and 2 bases, in that order; junction bases with no gene match: 3. This CDR3 comprises 15 residues.

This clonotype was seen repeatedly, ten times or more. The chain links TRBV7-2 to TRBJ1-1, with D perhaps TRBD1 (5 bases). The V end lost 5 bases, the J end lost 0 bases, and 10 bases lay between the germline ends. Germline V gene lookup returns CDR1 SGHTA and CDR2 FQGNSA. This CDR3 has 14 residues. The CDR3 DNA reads TGTGCCAGCAGCCTAGAGGGGATGAACACTGAAGCTTTCTTT. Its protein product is CASSLEGMNTEAFF.

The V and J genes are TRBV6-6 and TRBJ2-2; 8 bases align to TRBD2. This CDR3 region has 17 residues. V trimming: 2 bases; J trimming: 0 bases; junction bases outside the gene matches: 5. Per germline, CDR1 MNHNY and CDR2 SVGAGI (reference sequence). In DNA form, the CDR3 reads TGTGCCAGCAGTTACCCTCGGACTAGCCCGAACACCGGGGAGCTGTTTTTT. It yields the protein CASSYPRTSPNTGELFF.

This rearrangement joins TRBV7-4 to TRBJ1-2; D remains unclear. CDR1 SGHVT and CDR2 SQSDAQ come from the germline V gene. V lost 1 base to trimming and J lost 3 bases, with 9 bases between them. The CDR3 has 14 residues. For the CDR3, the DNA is TGTGCCAGCAGCTTAGTGGGTTTGGACTATGGCTACACCTTC. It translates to CASSLVGLDYGYTF.

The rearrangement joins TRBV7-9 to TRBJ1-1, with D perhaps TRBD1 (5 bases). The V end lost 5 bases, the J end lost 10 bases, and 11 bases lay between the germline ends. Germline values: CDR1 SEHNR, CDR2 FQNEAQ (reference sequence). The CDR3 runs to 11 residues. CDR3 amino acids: CASSNRGTAFF. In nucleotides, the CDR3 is TGTGCCAGCAGCAATAGGGGTACAGCTTTCTTT.

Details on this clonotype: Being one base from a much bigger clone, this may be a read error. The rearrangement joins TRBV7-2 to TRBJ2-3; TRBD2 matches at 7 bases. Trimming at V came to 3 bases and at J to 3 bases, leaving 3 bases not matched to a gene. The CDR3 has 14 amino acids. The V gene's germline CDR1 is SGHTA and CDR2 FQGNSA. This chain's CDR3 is CASSFYGGTDTQYF. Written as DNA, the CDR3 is TGTGCCAGCAGCTTCTACGGGGGGACAGATACGCAGTATTTT. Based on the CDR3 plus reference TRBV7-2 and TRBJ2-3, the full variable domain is GAGVSQSPSNKVTEKGKDVELRCDPISGHTALYWYRQSLGQGLEFLIYFQGNSAPDKSGLPSDRFSAERTGGSVSTLTIQRTQQEDSAVYLCASSFYGGTDTQYFGPGTRLTVL.

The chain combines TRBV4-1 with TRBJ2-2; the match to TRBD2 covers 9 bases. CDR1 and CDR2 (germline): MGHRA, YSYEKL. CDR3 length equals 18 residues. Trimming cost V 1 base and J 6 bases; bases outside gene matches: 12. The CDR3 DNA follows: TGCGCCAGCAGCCAAGTCCCGCTAGCGGGGCACCTCTCCGGGGAGCTGTTTTTT. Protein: CASSQVPLAGHLSGELFF.

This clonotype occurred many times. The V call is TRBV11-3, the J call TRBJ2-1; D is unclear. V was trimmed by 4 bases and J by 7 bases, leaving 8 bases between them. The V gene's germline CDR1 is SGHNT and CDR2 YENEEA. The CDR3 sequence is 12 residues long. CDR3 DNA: TGTGCCAGCAGCTCGGACGGTAATGAGCAGTTCTTC. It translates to CASSSDGNEQFF.

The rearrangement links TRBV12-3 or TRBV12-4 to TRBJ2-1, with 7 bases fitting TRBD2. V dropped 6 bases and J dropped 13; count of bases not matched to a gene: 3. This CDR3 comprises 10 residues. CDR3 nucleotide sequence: TGTGCCAGCAGGCGGGGACTACAGTTCTTC. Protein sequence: CASRRGLQFF.

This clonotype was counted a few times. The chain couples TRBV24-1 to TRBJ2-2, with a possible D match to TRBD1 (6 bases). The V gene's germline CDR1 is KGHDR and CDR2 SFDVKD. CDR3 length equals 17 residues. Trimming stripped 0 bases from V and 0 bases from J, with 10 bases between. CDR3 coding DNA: TGTGCCACCAGTGATTTGCGGGACAAGTCGAACACCGGGGAGCTGTTTTTT. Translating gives CATSDLRDKSNTGELFF.

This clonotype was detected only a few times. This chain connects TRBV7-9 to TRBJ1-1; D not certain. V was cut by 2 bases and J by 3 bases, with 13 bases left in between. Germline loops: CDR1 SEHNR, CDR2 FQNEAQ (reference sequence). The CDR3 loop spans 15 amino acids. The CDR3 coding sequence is TGTGCCAGCAGCTTAAGTGGAGGGCTGGACACTGAAGCTTTCTTT. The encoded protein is CASSLSGGLDTEAFF.

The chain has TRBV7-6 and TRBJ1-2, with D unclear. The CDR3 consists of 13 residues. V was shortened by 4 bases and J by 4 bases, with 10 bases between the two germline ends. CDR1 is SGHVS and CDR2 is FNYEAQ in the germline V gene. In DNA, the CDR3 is TGTGCCAGCAGCTCAGAGAAGTTCTATGGCTACACCTTC. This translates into CASSSEKFYGYTF.

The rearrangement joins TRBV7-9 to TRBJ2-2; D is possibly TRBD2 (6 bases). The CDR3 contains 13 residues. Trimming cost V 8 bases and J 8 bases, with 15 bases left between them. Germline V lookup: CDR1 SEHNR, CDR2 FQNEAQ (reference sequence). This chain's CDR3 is CASAGSTPGELFF. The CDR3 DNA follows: TGTGCCAGCGCGGGATCTACACCGGGGGAGCTGTTTTTT.

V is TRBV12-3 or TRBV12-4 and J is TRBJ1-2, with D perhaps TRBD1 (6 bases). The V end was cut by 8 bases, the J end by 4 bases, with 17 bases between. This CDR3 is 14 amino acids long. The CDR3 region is CASRSDSYSYGYTF. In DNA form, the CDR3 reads TGTGCCAGCCGCTCGGACAGCTATAGCTATGGCTACACCTTC.

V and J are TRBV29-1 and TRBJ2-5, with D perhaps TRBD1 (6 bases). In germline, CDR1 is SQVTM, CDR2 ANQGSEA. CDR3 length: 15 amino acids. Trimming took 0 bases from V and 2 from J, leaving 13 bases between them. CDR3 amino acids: CSVEDPGQRQETQYF. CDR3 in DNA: TGCAGCGTTGAAGATCCAGGACAGCGTCAAGAGACCCAGTACTTC.

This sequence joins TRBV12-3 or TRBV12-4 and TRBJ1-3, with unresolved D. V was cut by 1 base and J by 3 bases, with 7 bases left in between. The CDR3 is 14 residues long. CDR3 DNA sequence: TGTGCCAGCAGTTTAGGGACGCTTGGAAACACCATATATTTT. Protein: CASSLGTLGNTIYF.

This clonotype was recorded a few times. CDR3 loop: CASSPRLAGGINIQYF. The CDR3 DNA follows: TGTGCCAGCAGCCCCCGACTAGCGGGGGGGATAAACATTCAGTACTTC. The chain links TRBV7-6 to TRBJ2-4; 14 positions agree with TRBD2. Germline values: CDR1 SGHVS, CDR2 FNYEAQ. The CDR3 contains 16 residues. Trimming cost V 5 bases and J 6 bases; bases outside gene matches: 6.

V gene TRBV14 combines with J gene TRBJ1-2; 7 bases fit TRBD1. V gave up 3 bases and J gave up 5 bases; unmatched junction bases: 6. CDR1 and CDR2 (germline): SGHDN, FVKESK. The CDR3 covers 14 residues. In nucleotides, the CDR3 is TGTGCCAGCAGCCACTACGGGACAGCTTATGGCTACACCTTC. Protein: CASSHYGTAYGYTF.

For the CDR3, the DNA is TGTGCCGAACAGGGTAACTCTGGAAACACCATATATTTT. Its protein is CAEQGNSGNTIYF. J is TRBJ1-3 and V is TRBV12-3 or TRBV12-4; TRBD1 is a possible D gene (6 bases). This CDR3 is 13 amino acids long. With 11 bases removed from V and 0 bases from J, the gap between germline ends came to 11 bases.

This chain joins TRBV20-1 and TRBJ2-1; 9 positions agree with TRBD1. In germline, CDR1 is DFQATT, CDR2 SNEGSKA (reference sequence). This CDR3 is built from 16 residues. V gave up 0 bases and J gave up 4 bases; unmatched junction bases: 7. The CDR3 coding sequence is TGCAGTGCTAGAGAGAAACAGGGGGCAGGGTACAATGAGCAGTTCTTC. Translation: CSAREKQGAGYNEQFF.

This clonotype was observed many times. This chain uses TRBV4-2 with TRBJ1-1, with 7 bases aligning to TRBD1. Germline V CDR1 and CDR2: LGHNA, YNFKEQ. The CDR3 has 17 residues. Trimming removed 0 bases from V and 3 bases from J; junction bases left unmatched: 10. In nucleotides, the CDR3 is TGTGCCAGCAGCCAAGACATTCTCGGGCAGGGGGACACTGAAGCTTTCTTT. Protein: CASSQDILGQGDTEAFF.